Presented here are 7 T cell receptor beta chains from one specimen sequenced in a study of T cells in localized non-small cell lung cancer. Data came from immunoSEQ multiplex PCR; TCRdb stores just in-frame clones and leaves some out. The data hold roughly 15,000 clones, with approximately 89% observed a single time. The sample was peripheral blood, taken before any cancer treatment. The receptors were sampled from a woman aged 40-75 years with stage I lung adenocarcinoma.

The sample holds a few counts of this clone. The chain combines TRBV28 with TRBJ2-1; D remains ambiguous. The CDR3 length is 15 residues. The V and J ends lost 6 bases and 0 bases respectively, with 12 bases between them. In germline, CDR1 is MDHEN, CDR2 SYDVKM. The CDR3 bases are TGTGCCAGCAGCCCCCCGGGTGTCTCCTACAATGAGCAGTTCTTC. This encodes CASSPPGVSYNEQFF.

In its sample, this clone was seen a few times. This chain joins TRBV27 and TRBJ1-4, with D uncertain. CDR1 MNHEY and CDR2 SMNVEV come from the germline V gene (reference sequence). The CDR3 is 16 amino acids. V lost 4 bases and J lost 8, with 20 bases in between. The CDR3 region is CASSSYHTRGIEKLFF. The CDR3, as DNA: TGTGCCAGCAGTTCCTATCACACCAGAGGAATAGAAAAACTGTTTTTT.

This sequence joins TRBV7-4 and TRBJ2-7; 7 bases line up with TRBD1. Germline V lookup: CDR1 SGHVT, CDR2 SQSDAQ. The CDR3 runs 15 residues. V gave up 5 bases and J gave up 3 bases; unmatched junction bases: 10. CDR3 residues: CASSRPPGQIYEQYF. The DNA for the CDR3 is TGTGCCAGCAGCCGACCCCCGGGACAGATCTACGAGCAGTACTTC.

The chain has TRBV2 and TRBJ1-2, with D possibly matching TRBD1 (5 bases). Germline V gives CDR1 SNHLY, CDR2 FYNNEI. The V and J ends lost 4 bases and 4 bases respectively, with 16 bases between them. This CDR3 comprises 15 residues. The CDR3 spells CASSGSSGGGYGYTF. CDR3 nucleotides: TGTGCCAGCAGTGGGTCCAGTGGTGGGGGCTATGGCTACACCTTC.

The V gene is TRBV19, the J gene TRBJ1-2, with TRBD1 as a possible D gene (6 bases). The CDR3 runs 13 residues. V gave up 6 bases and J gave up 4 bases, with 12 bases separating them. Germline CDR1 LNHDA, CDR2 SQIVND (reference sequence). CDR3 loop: CASSVDSIYGYTF. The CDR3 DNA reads TGTGCCAGTAGCGTGGACAGTATCTATGGCTACACCTTC.

CDR3 bases: TGTGCCAGCAGCTGGACAGGGGCGGGGATGAACACTGAAGCTTTCTTT. Translating gives CASSWTGAGMNTEAFF. The chain combines TRBV5-6 with TRBJ1-1; TRBD1 agrees at 9 bases. The CDR3 spans 16 residues. Losses at the gene ends were 3 bases for V and 0 bases for J; bases not matched to a gene: 6. Germline V gene sequence: CDR1 SGHDT, CDR2 YYEEEE.

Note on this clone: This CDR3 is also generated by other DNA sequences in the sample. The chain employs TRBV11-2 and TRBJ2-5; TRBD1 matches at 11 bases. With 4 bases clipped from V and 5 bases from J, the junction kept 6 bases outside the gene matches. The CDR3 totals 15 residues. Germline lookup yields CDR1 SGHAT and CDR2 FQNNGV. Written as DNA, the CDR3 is TGTGCCAGCAGCTCCGGGACAGGGGGATTGGAGACCCAGTACTTC. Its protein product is CASSSGTGGLETQYF.